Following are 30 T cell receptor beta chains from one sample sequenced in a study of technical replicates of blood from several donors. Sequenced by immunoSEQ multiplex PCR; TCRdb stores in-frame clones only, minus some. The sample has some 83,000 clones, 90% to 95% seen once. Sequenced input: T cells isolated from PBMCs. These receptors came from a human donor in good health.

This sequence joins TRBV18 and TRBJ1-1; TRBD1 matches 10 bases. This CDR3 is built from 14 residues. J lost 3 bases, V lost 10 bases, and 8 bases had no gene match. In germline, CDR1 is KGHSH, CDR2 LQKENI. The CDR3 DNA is TGTGCCACACGGTTCGACAGGGGGCACACTGAAGCTTTCTTT. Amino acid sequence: CATRFDRGHTEAFF.

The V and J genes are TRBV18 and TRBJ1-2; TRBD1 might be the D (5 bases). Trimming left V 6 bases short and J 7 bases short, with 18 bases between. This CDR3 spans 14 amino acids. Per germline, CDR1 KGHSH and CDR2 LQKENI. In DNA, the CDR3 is TGTGCCAGCTCCCCAAACACAGGTTTAGGTGGCTACACCTTC. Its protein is CASSPNTGLGGYTF. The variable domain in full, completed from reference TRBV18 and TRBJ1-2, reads NAGVMQNPRHLVRRRGQEARLRCSPMKGHSHVYWYRQLPEEGLKFMVYLQKENIIDESGMPKERFSAEFPKEGPSILRIQQVVRGDSAAYFCASSPNTGLGGYTFGSGTRLTVV.

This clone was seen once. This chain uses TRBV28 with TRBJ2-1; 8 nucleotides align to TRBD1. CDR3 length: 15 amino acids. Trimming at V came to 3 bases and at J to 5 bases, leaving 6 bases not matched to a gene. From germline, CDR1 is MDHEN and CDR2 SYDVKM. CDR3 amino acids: CASSFRDRPDNEQFF. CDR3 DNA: TGTGCCAGCAGTTTCCGGGACAGGCCAGACAATGAGCAGTTCTTC.

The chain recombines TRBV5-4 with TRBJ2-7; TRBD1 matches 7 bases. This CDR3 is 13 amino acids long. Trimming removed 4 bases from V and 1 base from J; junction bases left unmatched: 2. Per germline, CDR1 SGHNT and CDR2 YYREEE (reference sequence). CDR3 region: CASSTGQSYEQYF. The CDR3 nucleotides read TGTGCCAGCAGCACGGGACAGTCCTACGAGCAGTACTTC.

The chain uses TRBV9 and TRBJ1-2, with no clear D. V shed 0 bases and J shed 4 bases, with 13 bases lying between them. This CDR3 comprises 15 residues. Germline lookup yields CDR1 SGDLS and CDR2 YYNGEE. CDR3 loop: CASSVAPGSVYGYTF. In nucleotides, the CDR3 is TGTGCCAGCAGCGTAGCCCCGGGTTCGGTCTATGGCTACACCTTC.

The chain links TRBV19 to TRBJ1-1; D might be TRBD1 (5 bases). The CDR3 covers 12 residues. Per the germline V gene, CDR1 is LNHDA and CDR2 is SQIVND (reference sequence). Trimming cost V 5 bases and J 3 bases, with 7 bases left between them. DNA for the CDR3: TGTGCCAGTAGTCCCAGGGACACTGAAGCTTTCTTT. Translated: CASSPRDTEAFF.

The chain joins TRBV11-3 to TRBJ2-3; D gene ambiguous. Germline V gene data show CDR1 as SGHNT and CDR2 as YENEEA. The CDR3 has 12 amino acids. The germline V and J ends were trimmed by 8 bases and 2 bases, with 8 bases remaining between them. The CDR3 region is CASGPHTDTQYF. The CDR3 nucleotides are TGTGCCAGCGGCCCGCACACAGATACGCAGTATTTT.

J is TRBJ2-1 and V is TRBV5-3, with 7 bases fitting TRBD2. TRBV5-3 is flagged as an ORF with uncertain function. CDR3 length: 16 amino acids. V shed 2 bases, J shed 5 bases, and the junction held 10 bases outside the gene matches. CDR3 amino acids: CARSFGSGPIHNEQFF. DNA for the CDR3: TGTGCCAGAAGCTTCGGTAGCGGGCCTATCCACAATGAGCAGTTCTTC.

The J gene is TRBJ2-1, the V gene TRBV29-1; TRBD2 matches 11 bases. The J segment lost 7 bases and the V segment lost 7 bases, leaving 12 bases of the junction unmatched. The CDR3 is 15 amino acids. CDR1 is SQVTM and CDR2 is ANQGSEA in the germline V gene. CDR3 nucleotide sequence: TGCAGCGCCGACGGGCTAGCGGGAGGCCTTAATGAGCAGTTCTTC. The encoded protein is CSADGLAGGLNEQFF.

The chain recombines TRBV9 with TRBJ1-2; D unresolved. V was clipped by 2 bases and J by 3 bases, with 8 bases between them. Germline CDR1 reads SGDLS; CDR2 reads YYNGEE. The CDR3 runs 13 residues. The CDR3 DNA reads TGTGCCAGCAGCGTGGCTGATGACTATGGCTACACCTTC. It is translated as CASSVADDYGYTF.

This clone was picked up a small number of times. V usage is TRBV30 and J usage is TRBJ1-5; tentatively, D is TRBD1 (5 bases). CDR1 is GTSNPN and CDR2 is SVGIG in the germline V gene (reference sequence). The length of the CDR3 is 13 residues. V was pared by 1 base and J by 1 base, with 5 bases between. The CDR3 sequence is CAWSEGSNQPQHF. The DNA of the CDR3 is TGTGCCTGGAGTGAGGGGAGCAATCAGCCCCAGCATTTT.

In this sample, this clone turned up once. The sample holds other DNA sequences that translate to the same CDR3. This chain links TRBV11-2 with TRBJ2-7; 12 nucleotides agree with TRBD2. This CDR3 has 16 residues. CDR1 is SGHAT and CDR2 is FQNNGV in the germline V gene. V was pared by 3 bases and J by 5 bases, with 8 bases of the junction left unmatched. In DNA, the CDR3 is TGTGCCAGCAGCTTCCAGACTAGCGGGAGCGGCGACGAGCAGTACTTC. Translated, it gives CASSFQTSGSGDEQYF.

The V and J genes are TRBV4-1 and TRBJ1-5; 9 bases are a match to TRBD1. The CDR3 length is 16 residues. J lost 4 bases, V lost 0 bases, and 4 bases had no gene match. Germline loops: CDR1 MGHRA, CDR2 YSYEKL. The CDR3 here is CASSQDGGQGNQPQHF. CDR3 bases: TGCGCCAGCAGCCAAGATGGTGGACAGGGGAATCAGCCCCAGCATTTT.

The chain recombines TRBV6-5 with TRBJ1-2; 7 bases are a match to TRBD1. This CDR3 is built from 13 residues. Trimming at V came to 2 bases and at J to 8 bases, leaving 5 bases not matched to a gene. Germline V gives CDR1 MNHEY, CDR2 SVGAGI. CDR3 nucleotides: TGTGCCAGCAGTTACCTTGGGACAGACGGCTACACCTTC. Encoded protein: CASSYLGTDGYTF.

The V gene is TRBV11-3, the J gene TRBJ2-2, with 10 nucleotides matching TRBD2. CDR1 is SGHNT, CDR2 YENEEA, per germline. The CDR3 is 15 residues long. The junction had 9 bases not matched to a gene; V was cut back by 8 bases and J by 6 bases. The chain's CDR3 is CASGASGREAGELFF. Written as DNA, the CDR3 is TGTGCCAGCGGTGCAAGCGGGAGGGAGGCCGGGGAGCTGTTTTTT.

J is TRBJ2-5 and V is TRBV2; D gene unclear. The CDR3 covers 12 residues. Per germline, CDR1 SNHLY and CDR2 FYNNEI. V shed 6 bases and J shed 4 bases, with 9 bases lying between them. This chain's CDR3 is CASSRVLETQYF. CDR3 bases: TGTGCCAGCAGCCGGGTCTTAGAGACCCAGTACTTC.

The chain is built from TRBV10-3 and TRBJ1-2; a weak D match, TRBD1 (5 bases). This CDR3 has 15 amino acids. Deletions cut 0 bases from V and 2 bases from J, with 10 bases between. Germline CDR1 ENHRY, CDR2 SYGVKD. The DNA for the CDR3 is TGTGCCATCAGTGAGTCGTACAGGACCAACTATGGCTACACCTTC. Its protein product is CAISESYRTNYGYTF.

The CDR3 is CASSQVTLRGNRNTEAFF. The CDR3 bases are TGTGCCAGCAGCCAAGTTACGTTAAGGGGTAATCGGAACACTGAAGCTTTCTTT. The chain joins TRBV4-2 to TRBJ1-1; a possible D gene is TRBD1 (5 bases). The length of the CDR3 is 18 residues. V was trimmed by 1 base and J by 1 base, leaving 19 bases between them. Germline V gene data show CDR1 as LGHNA and CDR2 as YNFKEQ.

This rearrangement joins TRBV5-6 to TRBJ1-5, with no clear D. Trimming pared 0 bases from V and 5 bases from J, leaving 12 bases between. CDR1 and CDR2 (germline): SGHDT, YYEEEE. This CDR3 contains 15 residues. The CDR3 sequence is CASSLGPVNDQPQHF. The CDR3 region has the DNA TGTGCCAGCAGCTTGGGGCCAGTCAATGATCAGCCCCAGCATTTT.

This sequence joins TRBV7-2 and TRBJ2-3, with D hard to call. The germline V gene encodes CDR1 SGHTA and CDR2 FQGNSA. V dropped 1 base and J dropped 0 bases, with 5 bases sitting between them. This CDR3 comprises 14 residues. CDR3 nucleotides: TGTGCCAGCAGCTTAGACTCTAGCACAGATACGCAGTATTTT. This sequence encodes CASSLDSSTDTQYF.

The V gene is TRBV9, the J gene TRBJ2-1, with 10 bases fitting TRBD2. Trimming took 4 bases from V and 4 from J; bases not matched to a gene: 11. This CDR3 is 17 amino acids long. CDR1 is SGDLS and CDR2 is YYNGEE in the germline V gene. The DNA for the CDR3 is TGTGCCAGCAGCTCCCCCGACGGGACTAGCGTGTACAATGAGCAGTTCTTC. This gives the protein CASSSPDGTSVYNEQFF.

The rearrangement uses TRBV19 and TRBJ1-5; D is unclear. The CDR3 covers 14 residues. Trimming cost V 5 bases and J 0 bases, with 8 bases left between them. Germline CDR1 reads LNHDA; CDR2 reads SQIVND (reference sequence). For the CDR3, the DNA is TGTGCCAGTAGTTTTCAGGTTAGCAATCAGCCCCAGCATTTT. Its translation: CASSFQVSNQPQHF. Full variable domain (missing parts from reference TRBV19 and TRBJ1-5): DGGITQSPKYLFRKEGQNVTLSCEQNLNHDAMYWYRQDPGQGLRLIYYSQIVNDFQKGDIAEGYSVSREKKESFPLTVTSAQKNPTAFYLCASSFQVSNQPQHFGDGTRLSIL.

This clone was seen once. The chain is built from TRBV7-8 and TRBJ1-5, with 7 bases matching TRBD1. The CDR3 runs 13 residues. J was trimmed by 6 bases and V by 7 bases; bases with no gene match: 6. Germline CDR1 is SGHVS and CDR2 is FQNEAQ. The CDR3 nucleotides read TGTGCCAGCACCTCTGACAGGGCTCAGCCCCAGCATTTT. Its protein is CASTSDRAQPQHF.

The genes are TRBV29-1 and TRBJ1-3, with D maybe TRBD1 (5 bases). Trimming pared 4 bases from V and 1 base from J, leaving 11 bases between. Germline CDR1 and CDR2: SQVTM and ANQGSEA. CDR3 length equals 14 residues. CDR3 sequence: CSVGYQGSGNTIYF. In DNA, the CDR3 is TGCAGCGTTGGTTACCAGGGATCTGGAAACACCATATATTTT.

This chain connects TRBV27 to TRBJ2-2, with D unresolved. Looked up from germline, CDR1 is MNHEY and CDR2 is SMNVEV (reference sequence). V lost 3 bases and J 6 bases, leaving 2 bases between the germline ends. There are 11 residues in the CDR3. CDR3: CASSFSGELFF. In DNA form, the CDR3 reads TGTGCCAGCAGTTTCTCCGGGGAGCTGTTTTTT.

The CDR3, as DNA: TGCGCCAGCAGCTGGGACAGGGAGTTGTACGAGCAGTACTTC. Protein: CASSWDRELYEQYF. This chain joins TRBV5-1 and TRBJ2-7, with 9 bases lining up with TRBD1. The CDR3 sequence is 14 residues long. The V and J ends lost 3 bases and 4 bases, in that order; junction bases with no gene match: 5. Per germline, CDR1 SGHRS and CDR2 YFSETQ.

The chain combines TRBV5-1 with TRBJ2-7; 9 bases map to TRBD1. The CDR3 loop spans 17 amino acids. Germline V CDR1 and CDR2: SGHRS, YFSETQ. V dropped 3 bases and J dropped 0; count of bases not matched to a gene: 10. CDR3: CASSWDRTGESSYEQYF. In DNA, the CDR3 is TGCGCCAGCAGCTGGGACCGGACAGGGGAGAGCTCCTACGAGCAGTACTTC.

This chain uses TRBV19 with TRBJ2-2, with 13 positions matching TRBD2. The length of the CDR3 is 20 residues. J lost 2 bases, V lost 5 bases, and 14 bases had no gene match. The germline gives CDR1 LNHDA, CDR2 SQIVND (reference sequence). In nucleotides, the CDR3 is TGTGCCAGTAGTCCTCTTTCAGGACTAGCGGGAGTGTTAAACACCGGGGAGCTGTTTTTT. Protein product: CASSPLSGLAGVLNTGELFF.

The CDR3 loop is CASSLGTGGREQYF. In DNA, the CDR3 is TGTGCCAGCAGCTTGGGGACAGGGGGGCGCGAGCAGTACTTC. The gene calls are TRBV5-6 and TRBJ2-7, with TRBD1 matching over 10 bases. The CDR3 has 14 amino acids. Germline CDR1 and CDR2: SGHDT and YYEEEE. The junction had 3 bases not matched to a gene; V was cut back by 0 bases and J by 6 bases.

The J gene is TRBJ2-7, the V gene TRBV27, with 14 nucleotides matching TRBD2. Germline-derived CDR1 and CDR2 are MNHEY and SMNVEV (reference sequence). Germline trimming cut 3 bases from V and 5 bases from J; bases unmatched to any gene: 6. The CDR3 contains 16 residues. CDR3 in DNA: TGTGCCAGCAGTTTCTCAGGGACTAGCGGGAGCGACGAGCAGTACTTC. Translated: CASSFSGTSGSDEQYF.